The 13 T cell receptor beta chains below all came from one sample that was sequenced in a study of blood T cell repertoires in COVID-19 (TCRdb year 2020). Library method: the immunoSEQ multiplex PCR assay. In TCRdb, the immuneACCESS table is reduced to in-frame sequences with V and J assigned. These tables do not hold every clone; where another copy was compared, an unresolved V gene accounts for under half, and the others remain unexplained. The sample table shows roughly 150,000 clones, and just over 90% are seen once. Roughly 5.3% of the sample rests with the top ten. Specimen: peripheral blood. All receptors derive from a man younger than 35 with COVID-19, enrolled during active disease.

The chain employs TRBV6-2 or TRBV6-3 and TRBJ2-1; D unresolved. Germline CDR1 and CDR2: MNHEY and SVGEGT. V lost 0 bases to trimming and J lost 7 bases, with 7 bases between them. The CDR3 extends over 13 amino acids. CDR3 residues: CASSYSSWNEQFF. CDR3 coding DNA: TGTGCCAGCAGTTACTCTAGTTGGAATGAGCAGTTCTTC.

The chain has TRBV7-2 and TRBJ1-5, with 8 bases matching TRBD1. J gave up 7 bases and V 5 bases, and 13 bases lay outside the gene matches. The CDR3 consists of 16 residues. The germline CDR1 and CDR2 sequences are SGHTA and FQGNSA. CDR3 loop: CASSENDRGQGQPQHF. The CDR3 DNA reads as TGTGCCAGCAGCGAAAATGACAGGGGTCAAGGCCAGCCCCAGCATTTT.

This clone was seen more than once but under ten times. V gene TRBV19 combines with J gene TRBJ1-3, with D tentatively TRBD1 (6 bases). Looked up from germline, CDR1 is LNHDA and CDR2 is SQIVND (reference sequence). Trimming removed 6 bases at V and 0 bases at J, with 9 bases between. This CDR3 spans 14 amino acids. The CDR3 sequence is CASRTGSSGNTIYF. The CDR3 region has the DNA TGTGCCAGTAGGACAGGCAGCTCTGGAAACACCATATATTTT.

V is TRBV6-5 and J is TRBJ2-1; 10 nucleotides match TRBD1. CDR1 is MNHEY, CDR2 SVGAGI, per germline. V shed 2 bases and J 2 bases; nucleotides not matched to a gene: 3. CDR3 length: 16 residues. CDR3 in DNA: TGTGCCAGCAGTTACGGGACAGGGGCGACCTACAATGAGCAGTTCTTC. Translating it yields CASSYGTGATYNEQFF.

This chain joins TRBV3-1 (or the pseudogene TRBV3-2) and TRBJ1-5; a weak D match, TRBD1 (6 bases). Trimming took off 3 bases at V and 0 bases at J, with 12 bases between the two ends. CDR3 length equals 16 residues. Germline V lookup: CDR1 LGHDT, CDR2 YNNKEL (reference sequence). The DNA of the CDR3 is TGTGCCAGCAGCCATTCAGGGGTCTCTAGCAATCAGCCCCAGCATTTT. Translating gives CASSHSGVSSNQPQHF.

This chain's CDR3 is CSVILSGGWRNQPQHF. The CDR3 nucleotides are TGCAGCGTTATCTTGTCGGGTGGGTGGCGCAATCAGCCCCAGCATTTT. The chain employs TRBV29-1 and TRBJ1-5; D is ambiguous. This CDR3 region has 16 residues. Germline CDR1 SQVTM, CDR2 ANQGSEA. The V end was cut by 5 bases, the J end by 2 bases, with 19 bases between.

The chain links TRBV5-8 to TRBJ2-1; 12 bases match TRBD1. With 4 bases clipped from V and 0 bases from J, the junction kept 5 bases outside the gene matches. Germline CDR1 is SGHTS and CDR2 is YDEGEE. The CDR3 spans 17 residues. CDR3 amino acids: CASSAPGQGASYNEQFF. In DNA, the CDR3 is TGTGCCAGCAGCGCCCCGGGACAGGGGGCCTCCTACAATGAGCAGTTCTTC. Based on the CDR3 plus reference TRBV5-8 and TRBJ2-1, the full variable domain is EAGVTQSPTHLIKTRGQQATLRCSPISGHTSVYWYQQALGLGLQFLLWYDEGEERNRGNFPPRFSGRQFPNYSSELNVNALELEDSALYLCASSAPGQGASYNEQFFGPGTRLTVL.

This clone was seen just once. The CDR3 spells CASSSGSGELFF. CDR3 coding DNA: TGTGCCAGCAGTTCGGGGTCCGGGGAGCTGTTTTTT. The V call is TRBV12-3 or TRBV12-4, the J call TRBJ2-2; D possibly corresponds to TRBD2 (5 bases). V gave up 4 bases and J gave up 6 bases, with 6 bases separating them. The CDR3 loop spans 12 amino acids.

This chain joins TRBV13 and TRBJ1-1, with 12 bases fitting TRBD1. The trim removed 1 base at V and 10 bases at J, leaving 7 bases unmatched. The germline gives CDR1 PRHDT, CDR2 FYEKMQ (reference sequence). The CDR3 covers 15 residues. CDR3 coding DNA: TGTGCCAGCAGCTTAGTAGGGACAGGGGGCCGGGCAGCTTTCTTT. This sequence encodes CASSLVGTGGRAAFF.

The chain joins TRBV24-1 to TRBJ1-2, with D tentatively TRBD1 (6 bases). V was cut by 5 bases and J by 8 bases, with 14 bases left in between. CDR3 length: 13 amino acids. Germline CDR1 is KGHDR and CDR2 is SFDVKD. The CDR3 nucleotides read TGTGCCACCAGTGTGCGGGGGGCAAAAGGCTACACCTTC. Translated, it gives CATSVRGAKGYTF.

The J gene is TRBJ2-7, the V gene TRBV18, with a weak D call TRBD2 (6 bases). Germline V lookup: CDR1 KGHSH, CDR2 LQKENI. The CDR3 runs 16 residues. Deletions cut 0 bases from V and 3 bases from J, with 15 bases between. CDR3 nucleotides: TGTGCCAGCTCACCACCGTTCGGGAGTGTCAACTACGAGCAGTACTTC. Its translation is CASSPPFGSVNYEQYF.

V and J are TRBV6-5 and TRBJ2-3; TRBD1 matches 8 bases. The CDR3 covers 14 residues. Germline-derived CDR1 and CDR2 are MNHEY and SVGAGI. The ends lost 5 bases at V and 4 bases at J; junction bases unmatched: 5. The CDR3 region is CASSRTGGADTQYF. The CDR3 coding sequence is TGTGCCAGCAGTCGTACAGGGGGAGCAGATACGCAGTATTTT.

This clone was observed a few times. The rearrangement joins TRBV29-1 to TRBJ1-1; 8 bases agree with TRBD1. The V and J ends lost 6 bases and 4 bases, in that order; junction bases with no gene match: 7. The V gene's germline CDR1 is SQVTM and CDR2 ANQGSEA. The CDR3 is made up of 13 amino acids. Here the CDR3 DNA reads TGCAGCGTGAACAGGGGGTTCGGCACTGAAGCTTTCTTT. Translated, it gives CSVNRGFGTEAFF.